These 32 T cell receptor beta chains came from one sample sequenced in a study of blood T cell repertoires in COVID-19. Profiled with immunoSEQ multiplex PCR; TCRdb holds only in-frame clones, not every one. Altogether around 90,000 clones are present, about 86% being singletons, with the ten largest covering just over 2%. Sequencing was done on a sample of peripheral blood. These receptors were obtained from a man aged 50-59 years with COVID-19, enrolled during active disease.

This clone has a single count. The chain couples TRBV4-3 to TRBJ1-1; 8 bases agree with TRBD1. CDR3 length: 14 residues. Trimming at V came to 5 bases and at J to 7 bases, leaving 9 bases not matched to a gene. CDR1 LGHNA and CDR2 YSLEER come from the germline V gene. CDR3 nucleotide sequence: TGCGCCAGCAGCGCAGACAGGGGATACGATGAAGCTTTCTTT. It is translated as CASSADRGYDEAFF.

In its sample, this clone was seen once. The V and J genes are TRBV2 and TRBJ2-2, with 7 positions matching TRBD2. This CDR3 region has 15 residues. The trim removed 4 bases at V and 6 bases at J, leaving 8 bases unmatched. From germline, CDR1 is SNHLY and CDR2 FYNNEI. The CDR3 DNA follows: TGTGCCAGCAGTGTGGTGGGACTACCCCCCGGGGAGCTGTTTTTT. Protein: CASSVVGLPPGELFF. Full variable domain (rest looked up from reference TRBV2 and TRBJ2-2): EPEVTQTPSHQVTQMGQEVILRCVPISNHLYFYWYRQILGQKVEFLVSFYNNEISEKSEIFDDQFSVERPDGSNFTLKIRSTKLEDSAMYFCASSVVGLPPGELFFGEGSRLTVL.

In nucleotides, the CDR3 is TGTGCCAGCAGCTTAGCACCGGGACAGAAGAATGGCTACACCTTC. As protein: CASSLAPGQKNGYTF. V and J are TRBV7-9 and TRBJ1-2, with 7 bases that match TRBD1. The germline V gene has CDR1 SEHNR and CDR2 FQNEAQ (reference sequence). V was clipped by 0 bases and J by 6 bases; unmatched bases: 7. This CDR3 spans 15 amino acids.

This clone was seen just once. The V and J genes are TRBV6-5 and TRBJ2-2, with 12 bases lining up with TRBD1. Germline CDR1 reads MNHEY; CDR2 reads SVGAGI. The CDR3 sequence is 15 residues long. J lost 7 bases, V lost 7 bases, and 7 bases had no gene match. The CDR3: CASTPGQGAFGELFF. The CDR3 nucleotides read TGTGCCAGCACCCCGGGACAGGGGGCTTTCGGGGAGCTGTTTTTT.

This clone appeared once. The V and J genes are TRBV28 and TRBJ2-3; D possibly corresponds to TRBD2 (6 bases). The CDR3 extends over 16 amino acids. Germline CDR1 reads MDHEN; CDR2 reads SYDVKM. V was pared by 7 bases and J by 1 base, with 18 bases between. The CDR3 DNA reads TGTGCCAGCACGTCCCGGGACTGGGGGGGCACAGATACGCAGTATTTT. Amino acids: CASTSRDWGGTDTQYF.

Only one count was recorded for this clone. This chain links TRBV27 with TRBJ1-2; D perhaps matches TRBD1 (5 bases). Trimming pared 5 bases from V and 6 bases from J, leaving 13 bases between. This CDR3 spans 13 amino acids. The germline gives CDR1 MNHEY, CDR2 SMNVEV (reference sequence). The CDR3 DNA follows: TGTGCCAGCAGTCAATGGGTAGGGGATGGCTACACCTTC. Its protein product is CASSQWVGDGYTF.

V gene TRBV29-1 combines with J gene TRBJ2-7, with 10 bases that match TRBD2. This CDR3 is 15 amino acids long. V trimming: 7 bases; J trimming: 7 bases; junction bases outside the gene matches: 16. Germline CDR1 SQVTM, CDR2 ANQGSEA. The CDR3 reads CSAASGTSVVGEQYF. The DNA for the CDR3 is TGCAGCGCGGCATCCGGGACTAGCGTCGTGGGGGAGCAGTACTTC.

V gene TRBV12-3 or TRBV12-4 combines with J gene TRBJ1-5; 8 nucleotides align to TRBD1. Trimming at V came to 8 bases and at J to 7 bases, leaving 7 bases not matched to a gene. There are 13 residues in the CDR3. The CDR3 spells CASGQGDGQPQHF. CDR3 bases: TGTGCCAGCGGACAGGGAGACGGGCAGCCCCAGCATTTT.

The chain employs TRBV6-2 or TRBV6-3 and TRBJ2-1; 7 nucleotides match TRBD2. V lost 4 bases, J lost 2 bases, and 8 bases stayed unmatched. Germline CDR1 MNHEY, CDR2 SVGEGT. The CDR3 has 16 amino acids. This chain's CDR3 is CASSWGGAKPYNEQFF. The CDR3 DNA reads TGTGCCAGCAGTTGGGGAGGGGCGAAACCCTACAATGAGCAGTTCTTC.

The V and J genes are TRBV19 and TRBJ2-7, with 7 bases fitting TRBD1. This CDR3 region has 13 residues. Germline assignment: CDR1 LNHDA and CDR2 SQIVND (reference sequence). V dropped 5 bases and J dropped 6; count of bases not matched to a gene: 7. The CDR3 DNA follows: TGTGCCAGTAGTTACCGGGGACAGTCCGAGCAGTACTTC. Its translation is CASSYRGQSEQYF.

This rearrangement joins TRBV10-2 to TRBJ2-3; TRBD2 matches at 7 bases. This CDR3 comprises 14 residues. V was pared by 6 bases and J by 0 bases, with 3 bases of the junction left unmatched. CDR1 and CDR2 from the germline V gene are WSHSY and SAAADI. DNA of the CDR3: TGCGCCAGCAGGGGACTACCTAGCACAGATACGCAGTATTTT. Its translation is CASRGLPSTDTQYF.

The J gene is TRBJ2-1, the V gene TRBV11-2; D unresolved. Germline CDR1 and CDR2: SGHAT and FQNNGV. This CDR3 spans 13 amino acids. V was pared by 4 bases and J by 6 bases, with 10 bases between. This CDR3 reads CASSSQAPNEQFF. CDR3 coding DNA: TGTGCCAGCAGCTCCCAAGCACCCAATGAGCAGTTCTTC.

The sample holds one count of this clone. The chain uses TRBV11-2 and TRBJ2-7; tentative D call: TRBD2 (6 bases). The germline V and J ends were trimmed by 5 bases and 5 bases, with 16 bases remaining between them. CDR1 and CDR2 (germline): SGHAT, FQNNGV. This CDR3 region has 14 residues. CDR3 protein: CASSPLAGTNEQYF. The CDR3 DNA reads as TGTGCCAGCAGCCCGCTGGCGGGGACGAACGAGCAGTACTTC.

This clone appeared once. The chain is built from TRBV5-6 and TRBJ1-4; 7 nucleotides agree with TRBD1. The V gene's germline CDR1 is SGHDT and CDR2 YYEEEE. V trimming: 4 bases; J trimming: 5 bases; junction bases outside the gene matches: 5. The CDR3 covers 14 residues. CDR3 amino acids: CASSLLTGNEKLFF. Written as DNA, the CDR3 is TGTGCCAGCAGCCTCTTGACAGGGAATGAAAAACTGTTTTTT.

This chain joins TRBV6-5 and TRBJ1-1, with D tentatively TRBD1 (5 bases). The CDR3 loop spans 14 amino acids. The V end was cut by 2 bases, the J end by 9 bases, with 16 bases between. Looked up from germline, CDR1 is MNHEY and CDR2 is SVGAGI. Here the CDR3 reads CASSYGGLEVKAFF. The CDR3 DNA follows: TGTGCCAGCAGTTACGGGGGGTTGGAGGTTAAAGCTTTCTTT.

The chain is built from TRBV3-1 (or the pseudogene TRBV3-2) and TRBJ1-1, with TRBD1 matching over 11 bases. Germline V gives CDR1 LGHDT, CDR2 YNNKEL (reference sequence). Losses at the gene ends were 5 bases for V and 0 bases for J; bases not matched to a gene: 8. This CDR3 comprises 17 residues. CDR3 sequence (DNA): TGTGCCAGCAGCGTGCGGGACAGGGGGTTTCTGAACACTGAAGCTTTCTTT. Protein sequence: CASSVRDRGFLNTEAFF.

The rearrangement uses TRBV6-2 or TRBV6-3 and TRBJ1-1; D is unresolved. The length of the CDR3 is 16 residues. Trimming cost V 4 bases and J 2 bases, with 17 bases left between them. Germline V gives CDR1 MNHEY, CDR2 SVGEGT. The CDR3 region is CASSSPPGITNTEAFF. The DNA for the CDR3 is TGTGCCAGCAGTTCCCCCCCGGGAATCACTAACACTGAAGCTTTCTTT.

The chain uses TRBV11-2 and TRBJ1-2; the match to TRBD1 covers 9 bases. Germline loops: CDR1 SGHAT, CDR2 FQNNGV. Losses at the gene ends were 5 bases for V and 2 bases for J; bases not matched to a gene: 6. The CDR3 runs 15 residues. CDR3 loop: CASSPGTGRNYGYTF. CDR3 nucleotide sequence: TGTGCCAGCAGCCCAGGGACAGGGAGAAACTATGGCTACACCTTC.

The CDR3 sequence: CASSFSLVNEQFF. As DNA, the CDR3 is TGTGCCAGCAGTTTCAGTCTAGTCAATGAGCAGTTCTTC. This chain joins TRBV28 and TRBJ2-1; D not certain. This CDR3 spans 13 amino acids. The ends were cut back, 3 bases at V and 6 bases at J, with 9 bases in the middle. Germline CDR1 and CDR2: MDHEN and SYDVKM.

J is TRBJ1-3 and V is TRBV4-1, with 9 bases that match TRBD1. CDR1 and CDR2 from the germline V gene are MGHRA and YSYEKL. V gave up 6 bases and J gave up 2 bases; unmatched junction bases: 8. The CDR3 has 16 amino acids. The CDR3 DNA sequence: TGCGCCAGCAGGTCGTCTACAGGGGGCACTGGAAACACCATATATTTT. Translated, it gives CASRSSTGGTGNTIYF.

Comments on this clone: The junction departs from the called germline gene at one end, perhaps through a read error. The J gene is TRBJ2-7, the V gene TRBV11-2; TRBD1 matches at 8 bases. This CDR3 is built from 15 residues. Germline V gene data show CDR1 as SGHAT and CDR2 as FQNNGV. The CDR3 DNA sequence: TGTGCCAGCAGCCTAGAACGTGGACAGGGCTACGAGCAGTACTTC. The encoded protein is CASSLERGQGYEQYF.

This clone came up once. This rearrangement joins TRBV21-1 to TRBJ1-2. TRBV21-1 is noted as a pseudogene. This CDR3 contains 15 residues. CDR3 sequence: CASSKDAIEDYGYTF. DNA for the CDR3: TGTGCCAGCAGCAAAGACGCGATAGAAGACTATGGCTACACCTTC.

V usage is TRBV27 and J usage is TRBJ2-7; D remains ambiguous. V lost 0 bases, J lost 1 base, and 13 bases lay in between. The CDR3 spans 16 residues. CDR1 is MNHEY and CDR2 is SMNVEV in the germline V gene (reference sequence). The CDR3 sequence: CASSLSGQVISYEQYF. DNA of the CDR3: TGTGCCAGCAGTTTATCGGGCCAGGTTATATCCTACGAGCAGTACTTC.

The CDR3 nucleotides are TGTGCCAGTAGTACGGAACTCCAGGGAAGCTCCTATAATTCACCCCTCCACTTT. This codes for CASSTELQGSSYNSPLHF. This chain connects TRBV19 to TRBJ1-6, with a weak D call TRBD1 (5 bases). V was clipped by 4 bases and J by 0 bases, with 16 bases between them. The germline V gene has CDR1 LNHDA and CDR2 SQIVND (reference sequence). This CDR3 spans 18 amino acids.

V and J are TRBV4-1 and TRBJ2-2, with D possibly being TRBD1 (6 bases). V was clipped by 3 bases and J by 5 bases, with 22 bases between them. CDR1 is MGHRA, CDR2 YSYEKL, per germline. This CDR3 is 18 amino acids long. In nucleotides, the CDR3 is TGCGCCAGCAGCCATAGTATGACAGCGCCTCAGGGGACCGGGGAGCTGTTTTTT. This translates into CASSHSMTAPQGTGELFF.

This chain links TRBV6-6 with TRBJ1-1; 9 nucleotides agree with TRBD1. Germline-derived CDR1 and CDR2 are MNHNY and SVGAGI (reference sequence). V dropped 0 bases and J dropped 1; count of bases not matched to a gene: 3. This CDR3 has 16 residues. CDR3 sequence: CASSYSVGQGNTEAFF. The DNA for the CDR3 is TGTGCCAGCAGTTACTCGGTGGGACAGGGGAACACTGAAGCTTTCTTT.

The gene calls are TRBV18 and TRBJ1-2; 7 bases map to TRBD1. Unmatched junction bases numbered 9, after V lost 3 bases and J lost 8 bases. The CDR3 contains 14 residues. In germline, CDR1 is KGHSH, CDR2 LQKENI. CDR3: CASSPNEQGFGYTF. The CDR3 DNA follows: TGTGCCAGCTCACCGAATGAACAGGGGTTCGGCTACACCTTC. The full variable domain, with the rest looked up from reference TRBV18 and TRBJ1-2, is NAGVMQNPRHLVRRRGQEARLRCSPMKGHSHVYWYRQLPEEGLKFMVYLQKENIIDESGMPKERFSAEFPKEGPSILRIQQVVRGDSAAYFCASSPNEQGFGYTFGSGTRLTVV.

The V and J genes are TRBV24-1 and TRBJ1-5; the D gene is possibly TRBD1 (5 bases). CDR3 size: 14 residues. Trimming removed 5 bases at V and 6 bases at J, with 13 bases between. CDR1 and CDR2 (germline): KGHDR, SFDVKD. CDR3 coding DNA: TGTGCCACCAGTGTCGCAGGGTCGGGTCAGCCCCAGCATTTT. As protein: CATSVAGSGQPQHF.

This sequence joins TRBV3-1 (or the pseudogene TRBV3-2) and TRBJ1-4; 7 positions agree with TRBD1. Germline CDR1 LGHDT, CDR2 YNNKEL (reference sequence). V gave up 3 bases and J gave up 0 bases; unmatched junction bases: 10. The CDR3 consists of 18 residues. DNA of the CDR3: TGTGCCAGCAGCCATGGACAGGTAGTGCGTGCAACTAATGAAAAACTGTTTTTT. This codes for CASSHGQVVRATNEKLFF.

This clone showed up just a few times. The chain is built from TRBV7-6 and TRBJ1-1; 7 bases are shared with TRBD1. Losses at the gene ends were 4 bases for V and 5 bases for J; bases not matched to a gene: 13. The CDR3 sequence is 16 residues long. Germline assignment: CDR1 SGHVS and CDR2 FNYEAQ. The CDR3 nucleotides are TGTGCCAGCAGCTCTGAACTCTCGGGACAGAGGACTGAAGCTTTCTTT. It encodes CASSSELSGQRTEAFF.

The CDR3 loop reads CASRRDRFLYGYTF. The CDR3 region has the DNA TGTGCCAGCAGGAGGGACAGATTTCTATACGGCTACACCTTC. V gene TRBV6-5 combines with J gene TRBJ1-2, with 7 bases identical to TRBD1. This CDR3 region has 14 residues. Germline values: CDR1 MNHEY, CDR2 SVGAGI. With V trimmed by 6 bases and J by 8 bases, 12 bases remained unmatched.

The genes are TRBV5-1 and TRBJ1-6; D perhaps matches TRBD1 (6 bases). Per germline, CDR1 SGHRS and CDR2 YFSETQ. The CDR3 length is 15 residues. V was trimmed by 4 bases and J by 3 bases, leaving 11 bases between them. In DNA form, the CDR3 reads TGCGCCAGCAGCCGGGGGGCAGGCTATAATTCACCCCTCCACTTT. This encodes CASSRGAGYNSPLHF. Supplemented by reference TRBV5-1 and TRBJ1-6, the full variable domain reads KAGVTQTPRYLIKTRGQQVTLSCSPISGHRSVSWYQQTPGQGLQFLFEYFSETQRNKGNFPGRFSGRQFSNSRSEMNVSTLELGDSALYLCASSRGAGYNSPLHFGNGTRLTVT.